These T cell receptor beta chains were read from a single sample in a study of T-cell reconstitution after alpha-beta-depleted transplantation in children. From the PCR reads, TCRdb called clonotypes with MiXCR, one entry per CDR3 protein. The sample includes about 830,000 distinct CDR3 sequences, about 15% seen only once; the top ten take approximately 5%. The specimen was PBMCs, mostly from graft donor cells, collected 360 days after TCRalphabeta/CD19-depleted stem cell transplant. These receptors originate from a male patient aged 5 to 17 who had a stem cell transplant for acute lymphoblastic leukemia, so the T cells may come from the graft donor. CDR3s include the opening cysteine and the closing phenylalanine or tryptophan. D genes are given only for firm matches. Expanded clones are given a class, and other clones once, few, many or no size at all.

D gene,clone size,V gene,J gene,CDR3 DNA,CDR3 protein
.,once,TRBV12-3/TRBV12-4,TRBJ2-3,TGTGCCAGCAGTTTAAACCTCCGGGGCCGCATAGCTAGCACAGATACGCAGTATTTT,CASSLNLRGRIASTDTQYF
TRBD2,once,TRBV5-1,TRBJ2-7,TGCGCCAGCAGCCCCAGCGGGAGGAAACACCTTGAGCAGTACTTC,CASSPSGRKHLEQYF
TRBD2,.,TRBV24-1,TRBJ2-7,TGTGCCACCAGTGATACCGGGACTAGCGTCTACGAGCAGTACTTC,CATSDTGTSVYEQYF
.,.,TRBV20-1,TRBJ2-6,TGCAGTGCTACGGACCGAGGAACTGGGGCCAACGTCCTGACTTTC,CSATDRGTGANVLTF
.,.,TRBV6-5,TRBJ1-1,TGTGCCAGCAGTTACAGGGGGAAACGGATGAACACTGAAGCTTTCTTT,CASSYRGKRMNTEAFF
TRBD1,few,TRBV7-2,TRBJ2-7,TGTGCCAGCAGCCCATATCACAGGGGCACTTACGAGCAGTACTTC,CASSPYHRGTYEQYF
TRBD2,few,TRBV4-1,TRBJ2-1,TGCGCCAGCAGCCAGGGTGCACCGGGACTAGCGGGAGCGGGGAATGAGCAGTTCTTC,CASSQGAPGLAGAGNEQFF
.,many,TRBV7-8,TRBJ1-4,TGTGCCAGCAGCATACCCTCGGGGACATCAACTAATGAAAAACTGTTTTTT,CASSIPSGTSTNEKLFF
TRBD2,.,TRBV7-3,TRBJ2-3,TGTGCCAGCAGCTTAGTCTCTAGCGGGAGACGGGCGGATACGCAGTATTTT,CASSLVSSGRRADTQYF
TRBD2,few,TRBV18,TRBJ2-3,TGTGCCAGCTCACCTCCGGGACTAGCGTTTTTAAGCACAGATACGCAGTATTTT,CASSPPGLAFLSTDTQYF
TRBD2,few,TRBV7-2,TRBJ2-1,TGTGCCAGCAACCGGGGGGGGTACAATGAGCAGTTCTTC,CASNRGGYNEQFF
TRBD2,.,TRBV7-9,TRBJ2-1,TGTGCCAGCAGCAGGATAGCGGGAGAAGGGAATGAGCAGTTCTTC,CASSRIAGEGNEQFF
TRBD1,.,TRBV12-3/TRBV12-4,TRBJ1-2,TGTGCCAGCAGTCTGACAGGGAGTAACTATGGCTACACCTTC,CASSLTGSNYGYTF
.,.,TRBV5-5,TRBJ2-2,TGTGCCAGCAGCTTTAATCCAGCGGTACTCGTGGGCGGGGAGCTGTTTTTT,CASSFNPAVLVGGELFF
TRBD2,many,TRBV12-3/TRBV12-4,TRBJ2-3,TGTGCCAGCAGACTAGCGGGAGGGCCCGGAGGTACGCAGTATTTT,CASRLAGGPGGTQYF
TRBD1,.,TRBV5-1,TRBJ2-6,TGCGCCAGCAGCTTCAGGGGGCGCTTAGCTGGGGCCAACGTCCTGACTTTC,CASSFRGRLAGANVLTF
.,.,TRBV11-2,TRBJ2-1,TGTGCCAGCAGCTCTCCCGGTGTCGCCTACAATGAGCAGTTCTTC,CASSSPGVAYNEQFF
.,few,TRBV6-5,TRBJ2-5,TGTGCCAGCAGTTACGACCGGGGGGCTCAAGAGACCCAGTACTTC,CASSYDRGAQETQYF
.,few,TRBV4-1,TRBJ2-7,TGCGCCAGCAGCCAAACAGGTTACTCCTACGAGCAGTACTTT,CASSQTGYSYEQYF
TRBD2,few,TRBV10-3,TRBJ2-1,TGTGCCATCAGTGTAGAGCCAGCGGGAGCACTTAACAATGAGCAGTTCTTC,CAISVEPAGALNNEQFF
.,.,TRBV27,TRBJ2-2,TGTGCCAGCAGTTTAGTCGGGACCGGAAACGGGGAGCTGTTTTTT,CASSLVGTGNGELFF
.,.,TRBV4-1,TRBJ1-4,TGCGCCAGCAGCCAAGCGGCACAGGGAGTTAATGAAAAACTGTTTTTT,CASSQAAQGVNEKLFF
.,.,TRBV12-3/TRBV12-4,TRBJ2-2,TGTGCCAGCAGTCCAACTCAGGGAGCCGGGGAGCTGTTTTTT,CASSPTQGAGELFF
.,few,TRBV2,TRBJ2-1,TGTGCCAGCAGTGACGCTGGAACCTACAATGAGCAGTTCTTC,CASSDAGTYNEQFF
.,many,TRBV5-1,TRBJ2-7,TGCGCCAGCAGCCCCTACGACAGGCGAACCTACGAGCAGTACTTC,CASSPYDRRTYEQYF
.,many,TRBV12-3/TRBV12-4,TRBJ2-7,TGCGCCAGCAGCCTAAGGGGATACGAGCAGTACTTC,CASSLRGYEQYF
.,once,TRBV7-7,TRBJ1-4,TGTGCCAGCGGCAGGGACATCGGGGAAAAACTGTTTTTT,CASGRDIGEKLFF
TRBD2,few,TRBV9,TRBJ2-3,TGTGCCAGCAGCCCTAGAAGCGGGAGCCACACAGATACGCAGTATTTT,CASSPRSGSHTDTQYF
TRBD1,few,TRBV2,TRBJ2-7,TGTGCCAGCAGTGAAGCCTTTGGACAGGGAGCTAACGAGCAGTACTTC,CASSEAFGQGANEQYF
.,.,TRBV29-1,TRBJ2-7,TGCAGCGTTGACGGCAGGGAGTACTTC,CSVDGREYF
TRBD1,few,TRBV19,TRBJ1-2,TGTGCCAGTAGTATTATTCTGGACAGGGGTAAATGGGATGGCTACACCTTC,CASSIILDRGKWDGYTF
.,few,TRBV20-1,TRBJ1-1,TGCAGTGCTAGAGATCGCGAGAGGACTGAAGCTTTCTTT,CSARDRERTEAFF
TRBD2,few,TRBV7-7,TRBJ2-5,TGTGCCAGCAGCTGGACTAGCGGGAGTGAAGAGACCCAGTACTTC,CASSWTSGSEETQYF
TRBD2,.,TRBV7-3,TRBJ2-1,TGTGCCAGCAGCTTTTCCGGGACTAGCAGATACAATGAGCAGTTCTTC,CASSFSGTSRYNEQFF
TRBD2,few,TRBV5-1,TRBJ2-7,TGCGCCAGCAGCGGGCGCGGGAGCTCTCTAGCCTCCTACGAGCAGTACTTC,CASSGRGSSLASYEQYF
.,few,TRBV28,TRBJ2-2,TGTGCCAGCAGTCCGTTGGGACGAATAAACACCGGGGAGCTGTTTTTT,CASSPLGRINTGELFF
.,once,TRBV11-2,TRBJ2-1,TGTGCCAGCAGCTTAAGGAGGCGGGCCTCCTACAATGAGCAGTTCTTC,CASSLRRRASYNEQFF
.,.,TRBV5-1,TRBJ2-1,TGCGCCAGCAGCTTGGTAGAATCTAGTCCCCAGGAGTTCTTC,CASSLVESSPQEFF
.,.,TRBV5-6,TRBJ1-5,TGTGCCAGCAGCTTGATGGGGTCACCCCAGCATTTT,CASSLMGSPQHF
.,few,TRBV7-9,TRBJ1-1,TGTGCCAGCGTCCGTAACGTGAACACTGAAGCTTTCTTT,CASVRNVNTEAFF
.,.,TRBV24-1,TRBJ2-3,TGTGCCACCAGTGCCGATGGCTCAGATACGCAGTATTTT,CATSADGSDTQYF
TRBD2,few,TRBV5-1,TRBJ2-3,TGCGCCAGCAGCTGGCTAGCGGGAGGCTTCCTGAGCACAGATACGCAGTATTTT,CASSWLAGGFLSTDTQYF
TRBD2,many,TRBV4-1,TRBJ2-7,TGCGCCAGCAGCCAAGGTTTTGCGGGAGGCTACGAGCAGTACTTC,CASSQGFAGGYEQYF
TRBD2,few,TRBV7-9,TRBJ2-5,TGTGCCAGCAGCTTAGGCTCCCTAGCGGTGGAGACCCAGTACTTC,CASSLGSLAVETQYF
.,few,TRBV29-1,TRBJ1-1,TGCAGCGTTGAAAAAGGGCCACTGAACACTGAAGCTTTCTTT,CSVEKGPLNTEAFF
.,.,TRBV10-1,TRBJ2-7,TGCGCCAGCAGCGGGAAGAGTGGCTCCTACGAGCAGTACTTC,CASSGKSGSYEQYF
.,few,TRBV2,TRBJ2-3,TGTGCCAGCCCGACGAGAACCACAGATACGCAGTATTTT,CASPTRTTDTQYF
TRBD2,few,TRBV20-1,TRBJ2-1,TGCAGTGCTAGAACCTTTAGCGGGAGGGCGACTGACGGGCAGTTCTTC,CSARTFSGRATDGQFF
.,few,TRBV12-3/TRBV12-4,TRBJ1-2,TGTGCCAGCAGTTTAGCTGCCCCGTCTTATGGCTACACCTTC,CASSLAAPSYGYTF
TRBD2,many,TRBV7-2,TRBJ2-3,TGTGCCAGCAGCTTAGCGCTAGCGGGAGTACCAGATACGCAGTATTTT,CASSLALAGVPDTQYF
TRBD1,many,TRBV7-9,TRBJ2-7,TGTGCCAGCAGCTTGGGACAGGGGGGACCCTACGAGCAGTACTTC,CASSLGQGGPYEQYF
.,.,TRBV12-3/TRBV12-4,TRBJ2-1,TGTGCCAGCTGTCACCGGACTGGCTACAATGAGCAGTTCTTC,CASCHRTGYNEQFF
.,.,TRBV2,TRBJ2-2,TGTGCCAGACGGAAACCTAGCACCGGGGAGCTGTTTTTT,CARRKPSTGELFF